Listed below are T cell receptor beta chains from one sample, sequenced in a study of control samples from healthy donors and cancer patients. TCRdb keeps only in-frame clones here, not all; method: immunoSEQ multiplex PCR. This sample has about 140,000 clones, with around 88% found just once. The sample comprised blood. Receptors originate from a man between 18 and 35 years old in good health. The CDR3 runs from the conserved cysteine through the conserved F or W. Fields, in order: clone size, V gene, J gene, D gene, CDR3 DNA, CDR3 protein. D genes are given only for firm matches. The size entry is marked missing in some rows and otherwise reads once, few, many or a size class.

>once|TRBV2|TRBJ2-7|TRBD1
TGTGCCAGCAGTTCCCCACAGGGGGTCTCCTACGAGCAGTACTTC
CASSSPQGVSYEQYF
>.|TRBV3-1/TRBV3-2|TRBJ2-2|.
TGTGCCAGCATTGAGACGAACACCGGGGAGCTGTTTTTT
CASIETNTGELFF
>.|TRBV5-8|TRBJ2-5|.
TGTGCCAGCAGCTGGTCCAGGTCTCTGGGAGAGACCCAGTACTTC
CASSWSRSLGETQYF
>.|TRBV9|TRBJ2-5|TRBD2
TGTGCCAGCAGCGTAGCTACGGGACTAGCCGAGACCCAGTACTTC
CASSVATGLAETQYF
>.|TRBV5-4|TRBJ2-2|.
TGTGCCAGCAGCTTGGACCTAGCAGCCGCCACCGGGGAGCTGTTTTTT
CASSLDLAAATGELFF
>once|TRBV6-5|TRBJ2-3|TRBD2
TGTGCCAGCAGAGGAGCGGGGGGGAGCACAGATACGCAGTATTTT
CASRGAGGSTDTQYF
>.|TRBV7-2|TRBJ1-3|.
TGTGCCAGCAGCGTCACCGCAGGCTCTGGAAACACCATATATTTT
CASSVTAGSGNTIYF
>.|TRBV11-2|TRBJ2-5|TRBD1
TGTGCCAGCAGCCTACAGGGGAATCGGGAAGAGACCCAGTACTTC
CASSLQGNREETQYF
>.|TRBV28|TRBJ2-7|.
TGTGCCAGCAGTCCCTACGAGCAGTACTTC
CASSPYEQYF
>.|TRBV5-6|TRBJ1-2|.
TGTGCCAGCACCCACCCGGCCGGGGCAGATAACTATGGCTACACCTTC
CASTHPAGADNYGYTF
>.|TRBV18|TRBJ2-7|.
TGTGCCAGCTCACCATCCCAGGCTGTAACAAACGAGCAGTACTTC
CASSPSQAVTNEQYF
>.|TRBV4-2|TRBJ1-5|TRBD1
TGTGCCAGCAGCCAAGATACCCCGACAGGGTCCATGGGGCAGCCCCAGCATTTT
CASSQDTPTGSMGQPQHF
>.|TRBV2|TRBJ2-2|.
TGTGCCAGCAGGGACGGGGAGCTGTTTTTT
CASRDGELFF
>.|TRBV5-1|TRBJ2-5|TRBD1
TGCGCCAGCAGCTTAGGACAGGTATGGGGCCAAGAGACCCAGTACTTC
CASSLGQVWGQETQYF
>.|TRBV9|TRBJ2-1|.
TGTGCCAGCAGCGTAGGGAGGGGGCAATACAATGAGCAGTTCTTC
CASSVGRGQYNEQFF
>.|TRBV7-9|TRBJ2-5|.
TGTGCCAGCAGCTTCCCTCAAGAGACCCAGTACTTC
CASSFPQETQYF
>.|TRBV7-2|TRBJ2-7|TRBD2
TGTGCCAGCAGCCCAAACCGGGGGGAACACTCCTACGAGCAGTACTTC
CASSPNRGEHSYEQYF
>.|TRBV6-4|TRBJ1-5|.
TGTGCCAGCAGTGAGGACCGGGAACGGGGCCCCCAGCATTTT
CASSEDRERGPQHF
>.|TRBV5-1|TRBJ2-7|.
TGCGCCAGCGGCACCGGGACCGTCTCCTACGAGCAGTACTTC
CASGTGTVSYEQYF
>once|TRBV11-2|TRBJ2-3|.
TGTGCCAGCAGCAACCGACGGACGATAGATACGCAGTATTTT
CASSNRRTIDTQYF
>.|TRBV28|TRBJ2-7|.
TGTGCCAGCAGTTTTGTCCAGGGTGGCTACGAGCAGTACTTC
CASSFVQGGYEQYF
>.|TRBV30|TRBJ2-2|TRBD1
TGTGCCTGGCGGGGGGACAGGGGGCCGTTTGTCGCCGGGGAGCTGTTTTTT
CAWRGDRGPFVAGELFF
>.|TRBV7-2|TRBJ2-1|TRBD1
TGTGCCAGCAGCCAAGACAGGGGTGCCTACAATGAGCAGTTCTTC
CASSQDRGAYNEQFF
>few|TRBV2|TRBJ1-6|.
TGTGCCAGCAGTGCCGGCAGGGACAATTCACCCCTCCACTTT
CASSAGRDNSPLHF
>.|TRBV20-1|TRBJ1-5|.
TGCAGTGCTAGTGATTTCCCCGGGACGTTAGTCGGGCAGCCCCAGCATTTT
CSASDFPGTLVGQPQHF
>.|TRBV7-8|TRBJ2-7|TRBD1
TGTGCCAGCAGCTTATGGGAGACAGGGGGCGGCGAGCAGTACTTC
CASSLWETGGGEQYF
>.|TRBV30|TRBJ2-5|.
TGTGCCTGGAGTGTTCACTCAGGCCTCTCGACCCAGTACTTC
CAWSVHSGLSTQYF
>.|TRBV28|TRBJ1-1|.
TGTGCCAGCAGTTTAGGGGGAAGGACTGAAGCTTTCTTT
CASSLGGRTEAFF
>.|TRBV6-4|TRBJ2-2|.
TGTGCCAGTCGACGGGGGCCGAACACCGGGGAGCTGTTTTTT
CASRRGPNTGELFF
>.|TRBV7-6|TRBJ2-3|TRBD1
TGTGCCAGCAGCGCCCGACAGGGGGCGGACGCAGATACGCAGTATTTT
CASSARQGADADTQYF
>.|TRBV2|TRBJ1-5|.
TGTGCCAGCAGTGATCAACAGGGTGGTCAGCCCCAGCATTTT
CASSDQQGGQPQHF
>.|TRBV9|TRBJ2-3|.
TGTGCCAGCAACGGGGGCCCATCCGTCACAGATACGCAGTATTTT
CASNGGPSVTDTQYF
>.|TRBV6-2/TRBV6-3|TRBJ1-5|TRBD1
TGTGCCAGCAGTCGGACAGGGAGTTATCAGCCCCAGCATTTT
CASSRTGSYQPQHF
>few|TRBV6-2/TRBV6-3|TRBJ1-6|TRBD1
TGTGCCAGCAGCACCGGGACAGTAGATTCACCCCTCCACTTT
CASSTGTVDSPLHF
>.|TRBV6-5|TRBJ1-3|.
TGTGCCAGCAGTTACGGCGGGACGAGGTCTGGAAACACCATATATTTT
CASSYGGTRSGNTIYF
>few|TRBV5-1|TRBJ1-1|.
TGCGCCAGCAGCTTGGGGAGCGGTTATGAAGCTTTCTTT
CASSLGSGYEAFF
>.|TRBV18|TRBJ1-5|.
TGTGCCAGCTCACCCGGGTACGACAGGATAAATCAGCCCCAGCATTTT
CASSPGYDRINQPQHF
>.|TRBV19|TRBJ1-2|TRBD1
TGTGCCAGTAGTTGGACAGGCGGCTATGGCTACACCTTC
CASSWTGGYGYTF
>.|TRBV9|TRBJ2-6|.
TGTGCCAGCAGCTCCCGTGTAGGGGCCAACGTCCTGACTTTC
CASSSRVGANVLTF
>.|TRBV19|TRBJ2-2|.
TGTGCCAGTAGTATAGGAAACGGGGAGCTGTTTTTT
CASSIGNGELFF
>.|TRBV30|TRBJ1-1|.
TGTGCCTGGAGCCGGCGGACTGAAGCTTTCTTT
CAWSRRTEAFF
>.|TRBV6-2/TRBV6-3|TRBJ1-2|TRBD1
TGTGCCAGCAGTTACGATTCTCGGCAGGGGGCAAGAGCTAACTATGGCTACACCTTC
CASSYDSRQGARANYGYTF
>.|TRBV2|TRBJ2-3|.
TGTGCCAGCCAGGCTTCGGGGCCAGATACGCAGTATTTT
CASQASGPDTQYF